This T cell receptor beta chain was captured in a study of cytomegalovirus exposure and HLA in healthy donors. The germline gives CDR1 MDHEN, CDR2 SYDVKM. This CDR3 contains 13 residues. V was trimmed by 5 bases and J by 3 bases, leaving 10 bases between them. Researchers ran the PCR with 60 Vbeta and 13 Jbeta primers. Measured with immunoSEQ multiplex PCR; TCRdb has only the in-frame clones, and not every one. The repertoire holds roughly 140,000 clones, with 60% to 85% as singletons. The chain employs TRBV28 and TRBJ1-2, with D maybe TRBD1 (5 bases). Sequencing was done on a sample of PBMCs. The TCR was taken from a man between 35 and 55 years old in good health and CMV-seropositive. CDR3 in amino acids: CASSLQGDYGYTF. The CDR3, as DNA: TGTGCCAGCAGTCTACAAGGGGACTATGGCTACACCTTC.